The TCR beta chain under discussion was sequenced for a study of CD8 T cells in ankylosing spondylitis (dated by TCRdb to 2016 to 2017). About the investigation overall: The study profiled T cell receptor beta repertoires in healthy donors and ankylosing spondylitis patients to find disease-linked TCR variants. Samples of peripheral blood were taken, and for ankylosing spondylitis patients, synovial fluid was collected as well. The whole study cohort included about a hundred healthy donors and 25 or so ankylosing spondylitis patients.

Study-level results and caveats: Blood from ankylosing spondylitis patients appeared to be characterized by a TCR beta motif made up of under ten highly homologous amino acid variants. In peripheral blood, the disease-linked clones were found at relatively low frequencies and had a CD8+ phenotype. Some TCR beta motif variants had previously been reported in synovial fluid and blood of reactive arthritis patients, which suggested common disease-initiation mechanisms. Significant enrichment of the disease-linked clones was reported in matched synovial fluid samples from ankylosing spondylitis patients.

Sequencer: Illumina HiSeq 2500. TCR beta libraries were prepared by quantitative 5'-RACE with molecular barcodes. As for the authors' bioinformatics: A new computational method based on a probabilistic model of VDJ rearrangement was used to identify disease-linked TCR variants. TCRdb ran its own pipeline on the public reads, namely fastp trimming at Q25 and MiXCR clone calling, and kept in-frame beta chains. Every entry covers one CDR3 protein and lists the most common genes and DNA from its rows. What appears here as the V and J calls and clone size reflects TCRdb's work, not the paper's. Across this sample there are about 750,000 distinct CDR3 sequences, with 15% to 20% seen only once. The top ten hold 19% of the sample. With respect to this clonotype: Its recognized antigen is unknown. There are no base qualities to consult, and no much larger clone falls within one base.

The sequenced sample was blood, either unsorted or a sorted T cell fraction (not recorded which). The clonotype originates from a male donor with ankylosing spondylitis.

The DNA sequence is given as TGCGCCAGCAGCCAAGTTGGGGGGTGGGCCCTCGACGAGCAGTACTTC. It is translated as CASSQVGGWALDEQYF. Recombination connected TRBV4-1 to TRBJ2-7, and perhaps TRBD2 as D gene, on 6 matching bases. The germline V gene supplies CDR1 MGHRA and CDR2 YSYEKL. V is cut by 1 base and J by 5 bases, and the space between the germline ends is 18 bases. The CDR3 starts with the cysteine, ends with the phenylalanine, and has 16 residues. Only the CDR3 part of the read is kept: 48 bases, read in frame from the first base.